This TCR beta chain stems from a study of cytomegalovirus exposure and HLA in healthy donors. Study-wide points: The investigators catalogued under 200 TCR beta chains as cytomegalovirus-associated. Many donors shared some public TCRs, even though most TCR sequences were rare.

Clones were read by immunoSEQ multiplex PCR, and TCRdb kept only the in-frame ones, dropping some. The sample shows about 200,000 clones, about 81% of them seen only once. As for this clone: Its antigen remains unknown.

The CDR3 is 16 residues long. Trimming pared 3 bases from V and 6 bases from J, leaving 18 bases between. Germline V CDR1 and CDR2: SNHLY, FYNNEI. Source material: PBMCs. The TCR was taken from a woman between 25 and 40 years old in good health and CMV-seronegative. V and J are TRBV2 and TRBJ2-1; D is uncertain. The CDR3 DNA sequence: TGTGCCAGCAGTGAGATACAGCTCTACATATCCAATGAGCAGTTCTTC. Translating gives CASSEIQLYISNEQFF.